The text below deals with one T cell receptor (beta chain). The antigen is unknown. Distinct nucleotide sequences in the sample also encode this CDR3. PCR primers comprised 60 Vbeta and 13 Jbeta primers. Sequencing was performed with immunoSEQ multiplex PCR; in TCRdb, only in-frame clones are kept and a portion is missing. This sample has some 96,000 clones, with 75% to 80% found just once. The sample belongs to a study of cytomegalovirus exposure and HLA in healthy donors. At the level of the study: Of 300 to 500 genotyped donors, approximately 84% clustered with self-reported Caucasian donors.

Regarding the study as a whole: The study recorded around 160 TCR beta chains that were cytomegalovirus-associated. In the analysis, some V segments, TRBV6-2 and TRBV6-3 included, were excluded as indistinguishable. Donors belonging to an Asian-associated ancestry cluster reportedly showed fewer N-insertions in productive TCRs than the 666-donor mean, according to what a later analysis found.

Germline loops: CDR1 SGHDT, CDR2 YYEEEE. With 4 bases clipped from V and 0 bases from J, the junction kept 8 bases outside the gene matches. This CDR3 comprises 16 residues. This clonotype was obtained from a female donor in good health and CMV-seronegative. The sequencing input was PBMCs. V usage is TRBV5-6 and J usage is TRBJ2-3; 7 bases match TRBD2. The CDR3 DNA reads TGTGCCAGCAGCCGTAGCGGGCGGAAGAGCACAGATACGCAGTATTTT. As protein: CASSRSGRKSTDTQYF.